The 10 T cell receptor beta chains below come from one sample, sequenced in a study of graft-versus-host responses after intestinal transplantation. The antigens for these receptors are not known. The repertoire was sequenced with immunoSEQ multiplex PCR; TCRdb's copy has only in-frame clones and lacks some. The sample holds 130,000 to 150,000 clones, over 90% seen once. Here the sequenced sample was unstimulated CD4+ T cells sorted from spleen or lymph node cells, taken before intestinal transplant. Source of these receptors: a human donor who received an intestinal transplant.

The chain has TRBV12-5 and TRBJ2-5, with a weak D call TRBD2 (7 bases). V dropped 5 bases and J dropped 5 bases, with 30 bases sitting between them. The germline V gene encodes CDR1 LGHNT and CDR2 FRNRAP. CDR3 length: 19 residues. CDR3 sequence: CASGPGGGRVSGSPETQYF. The CDR3 nucleotides read TGTGCTAGTGGTCCCGGGGGCGGGAGAGTCAGCGGATCACCGGAGACCCAGTACTTC.

J is TRBJ2-5 and V is TRBV7-3; TRBD2 is a possible D gene (8 bases). In germline, CDR1 is SGHTA, CDR2 FQGTGA. The V end lost 5 bases, the J end lost 6 bases, and 16 bases lay between the germline ends. The CDR3 has 14 residues. This CDR3 reads CASSPGGGKQTQYF. CDR3 coding DNA: TGTGCCAGCAGCCCGGGAGGGGGCAAGCAGACCCAGTACTTC.

The J gene is TRBJ2-5, the V gene TRBV4-2; TRBD1 matches 8 bases. With 4 bases clipped from V and 4 bases from J, the junction kept 2 bases outside the gene matches. CDR3 length equals 13 residues. Germline CDR1 reads LGHNA; CDR2 reads YNFKEQ. CDR3 in DNA: TGTGCCAGCAGCCCTGGACAGGGAGAGACCCAGTACTTC. Protein sequence: CASSPGQGETQYF.

The chain is built from TRBV7-2 and TRBJ2-3; D unresolved. The germline V and J ends were trimmed by 5 bases and 2 bases, with 17 bases remaining between them. This CDR3 comprises 16 residues. Germline values: CDR1 SGHTA, CDR2 FQGNSA. In DNA form, the CDR3 reads TGTGCCAGCAGCAGAGTCGGGCCTATAATCACAGATACGCAGTATTTT. This sequence encodes CASSRVGPIITDTQYF.

CDR3 coding DNA: TGTGCCAGCTCACCACAGGGGCACTCCTACGAGCAGTACTTC. It translates to CASSPQGHSYEQYF. The chain carries TRBV18 and TRBJ2-7; D possibly corresponds to TRBD1 (5 bases). The length of the CDR3 is 14 residues. In germline, CDR1 is KGHSH, CDR2 LQKENI. Trimming took 1 base from V and 0 from J, leaving 7 bases between them.

The CDR3 loop is CAIGGAGEGEQFF. The CDR3 nucleotides read TGTGCCATCGGTGGAGCGGGAGAGGGTGAGCAGTTCTTC. The V and J genes are TRBV10-3 and TRBJ2-1, with 8 positions matching TRBD2. Unmatched junction bases numbered 9, after V lost 8 bases and J lost 9 bases. The V gene's germline CDR1 is ENHRY and CDR2 SYGVKD. The CDR3 consists of 13 residues.

V is TRBV7-3 and J is TRBJ2-1, with TRBD2 identical over 12 bases. This CDR3 is 16 amino acids long. The V segment lost 5 bases and the J segment 5 bases; nucleotides outside the gene matches: 7. Germline CDR1 is SGHTA and CDR2 is FQGTGA. CDR3 amino acids: CASSPLGLAGHNEQFF. In DNA form, the CDR3 reads TGTGCCAGCAGCCCCTTGGGACTAGCGGGCCACAATGAGCAGTTCTTC.

V usage is TRBV28 and J usage is TRBJ2-7, with 8 bases aligning to TRBD2. The ends lost 7 bases at V and 3 bases at J; junction bases unmatched: 11. Germline values: CDR1 MDHEN, CDR2 SYDVKM. The CDR3 covers 15 residues. DNA for the CDR3: TGTGCCAGCACCGGGGGGGGCCGAACTTTCTACGAGCAGTACTTC. Its translation: CASTGGGRTFYEQYF.

V usage is TRBV5-6 and J usage is TRBJ2-7, with unresolved D. The CDR3 runs to 14 residues. Germline V CDR1 and CDR2: SGHDT, YYEEEE. Trimming stripped 7 bases from V and 2 bases from J, with 16 bases between. As DNA, the CDR3 is TGTGCCAGCCGAGCTCAAGGGCACACCTACGAGCAGTACTTC. It yields the protein CASRAQGHTYEQYF.

The chain carries TRBV18 and TRBJ2-1; no firm D call. V was clipped by 4 bases and J by 0 bases, with 7 bases between them. Germline values: CDR1 KGHSH, CDR2 LQKENI. The CDR3 sequence is 14 residues long. The DNA for the CDR3 is TGTGCCAGCTCACAAAGTAGCTCCTACAATGAGCAGTTCTTC. The encoded protein is CASSQSSSYNEQFF.